These 9 T cell receptor beta chains share one sample of origin, sequenced in a study of T-cell memory formation after mild COVID-19. MiXCR, applied by TCRdb to the 5' RACE reads, yields one record per CDR3 protein. Of around 300,000 distinct CDR3 sequences in the sample, 18% were seen once. Sequenced input: PBMCs or a T cell subset sorted from them (not recorded which). The receptors shown here come from a man aged 18 to 30 who had mild COVID-19 (a few samples of this study predate the infection). Cell type and time point are not known.

In its sample, this clonotype was seen a few times. V gene TRBV25-1 combines with J gene TRBJ1-2; the D is unclear. CDR3 length: 14 amino acids. Germline-derived CDR1 and CDR2 are MGHDK and SYGVNS. V was cut by 2 bases and J by 0 bases, with 7 bases left in between. CDR3 bases: TGTGCCAGCAGTGAACAGGCAGCTAACTATGGCTACACCTTC. Its protein is CASSEQAANYGYTF.

The gene calls are TRBV12-3 or TRBV12-4 and TRBJ2-2; a possible D gene is TRBD2 (5 bases). Trimming stripped 8 bases from V and 2 bases from J, with 9 bases between. The CDR3 runs to 13 residues. CDR3 DNA sequence: TGTGCCAGCGGCCGGGAAAACACCGGGGAGCTGTTTTTT. Amino acids: CASGRENTGELFF.

The V call is TRBV6-5, the J call TRBJ2-7, with 14 bases identical to TRBD2. This CDR3 comprises 16 residues. J lost 4 bases, V lost 5 bases, and 7 bases had no gene match. CDR1 and CDR2 from the germline V gene are MNHEY and SVGAGI. The chain's CDR3 is CASSLGLAGVQYEQYF. The CDR3 DNA reads as TGTGCCAGCAGTCTGGGACTAGCGGGAGTGCAGTACGAGCAGTACTTC.

This clonotype was seen a few times. The rearrangement links TRBV7-2 to TRBJ2-1; 7 bases are a match to TRBD1. Losses at the gene ends were 5 bases for V and 3 bases for J; bases not matched to a gene: 10. Looked up from germline, CDR1 is SGHTA and CDR2 is FQGNSA. The length of the CDR3 is 16 residues. This CDR3 is CASSRDSQGSYNEQFF. CDR3 nucleotides: TGTGCCAGCAGCCGGGACAGCCAAGGGAGCTACAATGAGCAGTTCTTC.

This clonotype appeared a few times. The chain employs TRBV6-6 and TRBJ2-2, with 8 bases that match TRBD1. The CDR3 loop spans 15 amino acids. CDR1 and CDR2 from the germline V gene are MNHNY and SVGAGI (reference sequence). Losses at the gene ends were 8 bases for V and 1 base for J; bases not matched to a gene: 6. The chain's CDR3 is CASPRGTGNTGELFF. DNA of the CDR3: TGTGCCAGCCCCCGAGGGACAGGGAACACCGGGGAGCTGTTTTTT.

This chain uses TRBV20-1 with TRBJ2-5; D is undetermined. CDR1 DFQATT and CDR2 SNEGSKA come from the germline V gene (reference sequence). CDR3 length equals 17 residues. With 5 bases removed from V and 3 bases from J, the gap between germline ends came to 25 bases. The CDR3 reads CSASPWATSPFKETQYF. CDR3 nucleotides: TGCAGTGCTTCCCCCTGGGCCACCAGCCCATTCAAAGAGACCCAGTACTTC.

This clonotype was seen a handful of times. The V and J genes are TRBV7-8 and TRBJ2-2, with a tentative D call TRBD1 (5 bases). CDR3 length equals 16 residues. Germline V gene sequence: CDR1 SGHVS, CDR2 FQNEAQ. The ends were cut back, 2 bases at V and 6 bases at J, with 16 bases in the middle. The CDR3 bases are TGTGCCAGCAGCTTAACTCCAGGGAATATAGCCGGGGAGCTGTTTTTT. It encodes CASSLTPGNIAGELFF.

V is TRBV7-3 and J is TRBJ2-7, with 8 bases fitting TRBD2. CDR1 and CDR2 from the germline V gene are SGHTA and FQGTGA. CDR3 size: 14 residues. The V and J ends lost 5 bases and 6 bases, in that order; junction bases with no gene match: 9. In nucleotides, the CDR3 is TGTGCCAGCAGCCCCAACGGGGGGGCTCTCGAGCAGTACTTC. Its translation: CASSPNGGALEQYF.

The J gene is TRBJ2-7, the V gene TRBV6-5; the D is unclear. The germline CDR1 and CDR2 sequences are MNHEY and SVGAGI. The CDR3 consists of 15 residues. The V gene lost 0 bases and the J gene lost 7 bases, with 16 bases spanning the gap. The CDR3 sequence is CASSYSFIGVEEQYF. The CDR3 region has the DNA TGTGCCAGCAGTTACTCGTTTATTGGGGTAGAGGAGCAGTACTTC.